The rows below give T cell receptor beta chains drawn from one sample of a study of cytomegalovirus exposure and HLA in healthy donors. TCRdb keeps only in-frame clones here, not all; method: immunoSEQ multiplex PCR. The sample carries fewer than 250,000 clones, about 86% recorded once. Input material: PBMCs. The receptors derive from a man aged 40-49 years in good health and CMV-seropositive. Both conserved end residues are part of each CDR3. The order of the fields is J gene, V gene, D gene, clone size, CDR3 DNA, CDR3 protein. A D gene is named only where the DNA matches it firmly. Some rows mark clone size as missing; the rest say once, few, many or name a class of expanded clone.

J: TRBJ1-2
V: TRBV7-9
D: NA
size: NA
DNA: TGTGCCAGCAGCTCACCAGACACTACAGGAAACTATGGCTACACCTTC
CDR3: CASSSPDTTGNYGYTF

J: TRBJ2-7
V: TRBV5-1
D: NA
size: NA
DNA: TGCGCCAGCAGCTTGTTTCAGGGGCGGAGTTACGAGCAGTACTTC
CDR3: CASSLFQGRSYEQYF

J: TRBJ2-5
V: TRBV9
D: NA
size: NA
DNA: TGTGCCAGCAGCGTATACAGCCAAGAGACCCAGTACTTC
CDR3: CASSVYSQETQYF

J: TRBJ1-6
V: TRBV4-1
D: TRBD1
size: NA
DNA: TGCGCCAGCAGCCAAGAACGGGGACAGGGGGTCAGACCCCTCCACTTT
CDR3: CASSQERGQGVRPLHF

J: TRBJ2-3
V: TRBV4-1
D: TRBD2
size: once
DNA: TGCGCCAGCAGCCAACTACTATCTAGCGGTAGCACAGATACGCAGTATTTT
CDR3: CASSQLLSSGSTDTQYF

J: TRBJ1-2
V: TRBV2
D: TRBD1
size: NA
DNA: TGTGCCAGCAGTGAAGGGACAGGGAAATCTGCTTACTATGGCTACACCTTC
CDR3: CASSEGTGKSAYYGYTF

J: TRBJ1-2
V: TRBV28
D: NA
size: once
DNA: TGTGCCAGCTTATCTCGAGGGGGAACAAACTATGGCTACACCTTC
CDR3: CASLSRGGTNYGYTF

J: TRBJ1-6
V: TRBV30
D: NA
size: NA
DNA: TGTGCCTCAAAACGGGAGACTCATAATTCACCCCTCCACTTT
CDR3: CASKRETHNSPLHF

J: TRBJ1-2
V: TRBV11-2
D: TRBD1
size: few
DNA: TGTGCCAGCAGCTTCCCCGACAGGGCCTATGGCTACACCTTC
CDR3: CASSFPDRAYGYTF

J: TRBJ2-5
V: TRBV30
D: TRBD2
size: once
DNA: TGTGCCTGGAGTGCGACTAGCGGGCGGGAGACCCAGTACTTC
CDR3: CAWSATSGRETQYF

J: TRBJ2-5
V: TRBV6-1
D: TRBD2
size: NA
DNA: TGTGCCAGCAGTAGGGTAGCGGGAAACCAAGAGACCCAGTACTTC
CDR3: CASSRVAGNQETQYF

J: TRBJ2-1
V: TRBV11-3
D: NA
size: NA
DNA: TGTGCCAGCAGCAGATCCAGGGGCTCCTACAATGAGCAGTTCTTC
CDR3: CASSRSRGSYNEQFF

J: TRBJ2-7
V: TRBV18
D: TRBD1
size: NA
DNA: TGTGCCAGCTCACCCCGACAGGGGCTCTACGAGCAGTACTTC
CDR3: CASSPRQGLYEQYF

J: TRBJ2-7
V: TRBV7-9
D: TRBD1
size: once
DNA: TGTGCCAGCAGCTCGGGACAGGGGGGCTACGAGCAGTACTTC
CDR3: CASSSGQGGYEQYF

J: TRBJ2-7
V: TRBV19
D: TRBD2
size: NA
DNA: TGTGCCACCAAACAGCGGGGGAAATACGAGCAGTACTTC
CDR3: CATKQRGKYEQYF

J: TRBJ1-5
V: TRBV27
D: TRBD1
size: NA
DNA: TGTGCCAGCAGTTTAAGACCGGGACAGGGTTCAGTTAGCAATCAGCCCCAGCATTTT
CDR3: CASSLRPGQGSVSNQPQHF

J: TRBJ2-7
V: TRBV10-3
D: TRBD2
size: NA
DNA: TGTGCCATCAGTGACCCGATAGCGGGAGGGCCTTTCTACGAGCAGTACTTC
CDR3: CAISDPIAGGPFYEQYF

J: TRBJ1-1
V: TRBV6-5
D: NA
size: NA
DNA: TGTGCCAGCAGTGAAGTTCGACAAGTTGAAGCTTTCTTT
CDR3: CASSEVRQVEAFF

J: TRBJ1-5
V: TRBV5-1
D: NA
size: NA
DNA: TGCGCCAGCAGCAATACGGGGGGCCAGCCCCAGCATTTT
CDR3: CASSNTGGQPQHF

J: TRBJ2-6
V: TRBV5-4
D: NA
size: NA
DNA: TGTGCCAGCAGCTTGGGGGGGCTGGGGGCCAACGTCCTGACTTTC
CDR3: CASSLGGLGANVLTF

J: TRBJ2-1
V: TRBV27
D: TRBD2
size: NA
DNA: TGTGCCAGCAGTTTCTTGACTAGCGGGAGTCAGTACAATGAGCAGTTCTTC
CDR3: CASSFLTSGSQYNEQFF

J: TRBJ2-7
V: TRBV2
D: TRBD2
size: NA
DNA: TGTGCCAGCAGTTATTTCCCCCGTAGCGGGCGAACCTACGAGCAGTACTTC
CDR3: CASSYFPRSGRTYEQYF

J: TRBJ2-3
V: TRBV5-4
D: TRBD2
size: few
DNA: TGTGCCAGCAGGACAGCGGGAGGGACAGATACGCAGTATTTT
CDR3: CASRTAGGTDTQYF

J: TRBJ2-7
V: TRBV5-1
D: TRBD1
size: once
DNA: TGCGCCAGCAGCTTGGAGGCAGGGGGTTTCTACGAGCAGTACTTC
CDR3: CASSLEAGGFYEQYF

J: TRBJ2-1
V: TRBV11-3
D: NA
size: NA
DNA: TGTGCCAGCAGCTTAGGTGGGGGCGTAGACAATGAGCAGTTCTTC
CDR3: CASSLGGGVDNEQFF

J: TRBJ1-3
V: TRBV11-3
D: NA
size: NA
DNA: TGTGCCAGCAGCTCGACAGCGCTTGGAAACACCATATATTTT
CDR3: CASSSTALGNTIYF

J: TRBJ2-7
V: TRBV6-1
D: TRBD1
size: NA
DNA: TGTGCCAGCATAACCCCCAGGACAGGGACCTACGAGCAGTACTTC
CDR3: CASITPRTGTYEQYF

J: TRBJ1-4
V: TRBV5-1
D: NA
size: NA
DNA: TGCGCCAGCAGCTTGGGGACTGCAACTAATGAAAAACTGTTTTTT
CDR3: CASSLGTATNEKLFF

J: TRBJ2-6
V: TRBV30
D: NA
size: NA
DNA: TGTGCCTGGAGCAGGGATTCCTCTGGGGCCAACGTCCTGACTTTC
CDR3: CAWSRDSSGANVLTF

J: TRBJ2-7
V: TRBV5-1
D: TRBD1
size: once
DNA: TGCGCCAGCAGCTTATCCGGGACAGGGATCCACGAGCAGTACTTC
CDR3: CASSLSGTGIHEQYF

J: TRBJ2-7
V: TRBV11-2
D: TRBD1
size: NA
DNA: TGTGCCAGCAGTCTCGGGACAGGGTTTAACTACGAGCAGTACTTC
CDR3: CASSLGTGFNYEQYF

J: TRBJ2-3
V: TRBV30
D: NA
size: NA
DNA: TGTGCCTGGAGTGTACGAGGGAGAGACACAGATACGCAGTATTTT
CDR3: CAWSVRGRDTDTQYF

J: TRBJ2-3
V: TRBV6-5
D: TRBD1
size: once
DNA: TGTGCCAGTATGATCGGGACAGGGCCAGATACGCAGTATTTT
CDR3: CASMIGTGPDTQYF

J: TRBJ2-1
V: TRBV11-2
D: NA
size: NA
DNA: TGTGCCAGCAGCTCCCGAGGTCTAGCGCAAATCCGCGATGAGCAGTTCTTC
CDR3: CASSSRGLAQIRDEQFF

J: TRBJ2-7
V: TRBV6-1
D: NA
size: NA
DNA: TGTGCCAGCAGAGTTAATAGCGCTTTGTCCTACGAGCAGTACTTC
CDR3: CASRVNSALSYEQYF

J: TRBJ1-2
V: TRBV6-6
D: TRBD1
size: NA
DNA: TGTGCCAGCAGTTACTCGGACAGGGGGTACTCCCACACCTTC
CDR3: CASSYSDRGYSHTF

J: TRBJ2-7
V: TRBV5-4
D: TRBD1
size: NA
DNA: TGTGCCAGCAGCTTGGACAGGGGATCCTACGAGCAGTACTTC
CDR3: CASSLDRGSYEQYF

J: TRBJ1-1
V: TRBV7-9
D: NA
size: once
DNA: TGTGCCAGCAGCTTAGCAACAGGCCAAGCTTTCTTT
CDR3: CASSLATGQAFF

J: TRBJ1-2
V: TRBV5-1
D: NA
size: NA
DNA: TGCGCCAGCAGCTTGGGGGGGCAAGATCATGGCTACACCTTC
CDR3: CASSLGGQDHGYTF

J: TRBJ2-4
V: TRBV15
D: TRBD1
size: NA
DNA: TGTGCCACCAGCAGAGTCTTCGGGACAGGGCAACACATTCAGTACTTC
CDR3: CATSRVFGTGQHIQYF

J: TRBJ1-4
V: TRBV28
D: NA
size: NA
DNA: TGTGCCAGCAGTTTATCGGGGAGTTCTAATGAAAAACTGTTTTTT
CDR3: CASSLSGSSNEKLFF

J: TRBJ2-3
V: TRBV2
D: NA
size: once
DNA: TGTGCCAGACGTGGGACACTTAGCACAGATACGCAGTATTTT
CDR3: CARRGTLSTDTQYF

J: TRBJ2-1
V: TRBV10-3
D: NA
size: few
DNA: TGTGCCATCAGTTCACAGGGAGATGAGCAGTTCTTC
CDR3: CAISSQGDEQFF

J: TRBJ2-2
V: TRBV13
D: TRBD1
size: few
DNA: TGTGCCAGCAGCACTCGGACAGGGGAGCCCGCGCCTGGGGAGCTGTTTTTT
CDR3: CASSTRTGEPAPGELFF

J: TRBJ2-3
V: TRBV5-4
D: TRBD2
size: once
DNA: TGTGCCAGCAGCACCGGGACTAGCGGGAGTACAGATACGCAGTATTTT
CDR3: CASSTGTSGSTDTQYF

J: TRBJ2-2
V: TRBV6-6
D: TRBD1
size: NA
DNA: TGTGCCAGCAGTTACGGGACAGGGACCACCGGGGAGCTGTTTTTT
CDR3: CASSYGTGTTGELFF

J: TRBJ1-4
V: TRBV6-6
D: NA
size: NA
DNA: TGTGCCAGCAGTCTCCAGGCGGGCAGTGGAGAAAAACTGTTTTTT
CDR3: CASSLQAGSGEKLFF

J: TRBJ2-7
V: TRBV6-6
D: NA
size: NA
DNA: TGTGCCAGCAGTCGAACGGACAGCCCAGCCTACGAGCAGTACTTC
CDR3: CASSRTDSPAYEQYF